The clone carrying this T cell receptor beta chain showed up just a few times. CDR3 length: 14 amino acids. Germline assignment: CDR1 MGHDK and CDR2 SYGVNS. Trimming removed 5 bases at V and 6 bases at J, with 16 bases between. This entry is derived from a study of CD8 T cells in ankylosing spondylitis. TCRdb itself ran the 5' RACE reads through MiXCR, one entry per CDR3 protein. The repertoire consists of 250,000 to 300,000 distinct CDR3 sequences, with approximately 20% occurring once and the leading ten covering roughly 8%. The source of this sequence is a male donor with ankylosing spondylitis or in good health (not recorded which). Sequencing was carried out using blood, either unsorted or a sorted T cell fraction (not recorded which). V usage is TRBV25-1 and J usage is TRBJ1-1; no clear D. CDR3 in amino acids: CASSKWARGSEAFF. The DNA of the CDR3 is TGTGCCAGCAGTAAATGGGCCCGCGGCTCTGAAGCTTTCTTT.